This T cell receptor beta chain was identified during a study of cytomegalovirus exposure and HLA in healthy donors. Study results and caveats: In a later analysis, a missense DCLRE1C variant was linked to TCR beta V- and J-gene trimming.

It was with 60 Vbeta and 13 Jbeta primers that the PCR ran. Some clones are missing from TCRdb's copy, which holds only in-frame ones; the method was immunoSEQ multiplex PCR. The sample has roughly 190,000 clones, about 13% seen once; the top ten hold 7.8%. This clone has just a few counts. Antigen: not known. The germline gene is not matched at one end of the junction; a read error may be the cause. Sequencing was carried out using PBMCs. The sequence derives from a man aged 45-65 years in good health and CMV-seropositive.

The CDR3 sequence: CASSSGTSGVETQYF. The CDR3 DNA is TGTGCTAGCAGTTCCGGGACTAGCGGGGTCGAGACCCAGTACTTC. The genes are TRBV7-7 and TRBJ2-5; 13 nucleotides match TRBD2. Germline values: CDR1 SSHAT, CDR2 FNYEAQ (reference sequence). The CDR3 loop spans 15 amino acids. The full variable domain, rest sourced from reference TRBV7-7 and TRBJ2-5, is GAGVSQSPRYKVTKRGQDVTLRCDPISSHATLYWYQQALGQGPEFLTYFNYEAQPDKSGLPSDRFSAERPEGSISTLTIQRTEQRDSAMYRCASSSGTSGVETQYFGPGTRLLVL.